This TCR beta chain came from a study of T-cell memory formation after mild COVID-19. Study results and limitations: Day 15 to 85 contracting clones showed balanced CD4/CD8; later expanders leaned CD4+.

TCRdb passed the 5' RACE reads through MiXCR, listing each CDR3 protein once. The table has roughly 140,000 distinct CDR3 sequences, 13% to 15% seen once. The V gene end was trimmed by 7 bases and the J gene end by 4 bases; junction bases not matched to a gene: 9. The CDR3 has 13 residues. CDR1 and CDR2 (germline): SQVTM, ANQGSEA. A few counts support this clonotype. The target antigen is unknown. The source is an adult woman who had mild COVID-19 (a few samples of this study predate the infection). Cell type and time point are not known. What was sequenced was PBMCs or a T cell subset sorted from them (not recorded which). This chain uses TRBV29-1 with TRBJ1-2, with 7 bases aligning to TRBD1. DNA for the CDR3: TGCAGCGGGGCTCGACAGGGAGGCTATGGCTACACCTTC. Its protein is CSGARQGGYGYTF.